This TCR beta chain was observed in a study of blood T cell repertoires in COVID-19. Across the study: The United States, Italy and Spain were the sources of the acute and convalescent COVID-19 samples. Nucleic acid was either cDNA or gDNA, and it came from T cells, B-cell-depleted T cells, or PBMCs.

Per the study methods: By means of reference gene primer amplification, nucleated cell counts were estimated. Data came from immunoSEQ multiplex PCR; TCRdb stores just in-frame clones and leaves some out. V and J calls and clone size come straight from that table; D and trimming were deduced from the DNA. The sample gives approximately 230,000 clones, about 90% of which show up once; under 4% is in the top ten. V lost 0 bases and J 4 bases, leaving 12 bases between the germline ends. The CDR3 is made up of 16 amino acids. Germline V gives CDR1 SGHVS, CDR2 FNYEAQ. The origin of this receptor is a man aged 18-30 years with active or convalescent COVID-19. What was sequenced was peripheral blood. This sequence joins TRBV7-6 and TRBJ1-4, with D perhaps matching TRBD1 (6 bases). The CDR3 reads CASSLAGQPFNEKLFF. CDR3 coding DNA: TGTGCCAGCAGCTTAGCGGGACAACCGTTTAATGAAAAACTGTTTTTT.